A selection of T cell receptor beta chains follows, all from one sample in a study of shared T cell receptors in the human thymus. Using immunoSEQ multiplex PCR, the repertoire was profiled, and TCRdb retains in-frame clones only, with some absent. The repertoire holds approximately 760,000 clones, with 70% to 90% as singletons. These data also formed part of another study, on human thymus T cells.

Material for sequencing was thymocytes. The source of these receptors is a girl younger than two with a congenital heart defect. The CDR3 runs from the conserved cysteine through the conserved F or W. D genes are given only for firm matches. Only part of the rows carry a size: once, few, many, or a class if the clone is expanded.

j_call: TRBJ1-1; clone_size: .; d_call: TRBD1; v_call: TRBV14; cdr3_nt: TGTGCCAGCAGCCAAACCGGGACAGGGGACACTGAAGCTTTCTTT; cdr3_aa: CASSQTGTGDTEAFF
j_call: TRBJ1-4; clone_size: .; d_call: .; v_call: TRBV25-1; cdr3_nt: TGTGCCAGCAGTGGATCTGGGAGGGAAAAACTGTTTTTT; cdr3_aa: CASSGSGREKLFF
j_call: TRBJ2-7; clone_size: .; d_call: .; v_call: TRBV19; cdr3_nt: TGTGCCAGTAGTACCTATGAGAATCCCACCTACGAGCAGTACTTC; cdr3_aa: CASSTYENPTYEQYF
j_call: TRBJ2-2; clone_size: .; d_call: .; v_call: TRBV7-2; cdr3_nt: TGTGCCAGCAGCTCTTTCCCAAGTGGGGCCGGCGGGGAGCTGTTTTTT; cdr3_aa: CASSSFPSGAGGELFF
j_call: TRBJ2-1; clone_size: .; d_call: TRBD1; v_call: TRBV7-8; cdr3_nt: TGTGCCAGCCTACACCGGGACAGTTCCTACAATGAGCAGTTCTTC; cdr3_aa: CASLHRDSSYNEQFF
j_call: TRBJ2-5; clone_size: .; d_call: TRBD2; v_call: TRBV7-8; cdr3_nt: TGTGCCAGCAGCTTTTTAGCGGGGGGGCCTTTTAGAGAGACCCAGTACTTC; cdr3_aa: CASSFLAGGPFRETQYF
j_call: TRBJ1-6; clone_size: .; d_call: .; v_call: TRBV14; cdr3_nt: TGTGCCAGCAGCCAAGGAGCAGGGATCCGGCATAATTCACCCCTCCACTTT; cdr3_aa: CASSQGAGIRHNSPLHF
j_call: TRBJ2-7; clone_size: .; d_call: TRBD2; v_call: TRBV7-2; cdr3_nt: TGTGCCAGCAGCTTACTAGCGGGGGCCAACGAGGGGTACGAGCAGTACTTC; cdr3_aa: CASSLLAGANEGYEQYF
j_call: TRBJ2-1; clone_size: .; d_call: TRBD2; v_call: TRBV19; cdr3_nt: TGTGCCAGTAGTGGCCAGGGACTAGCGGGATACTACAATGAGCAGTTCTTC; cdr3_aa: CASSGQGLAGYYNEQFF
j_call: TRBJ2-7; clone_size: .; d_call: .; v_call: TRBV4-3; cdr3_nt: TGCGCCAGCAGCCAAGGACTCGGGGAGCGAATCACCTACGAGCAGTACTTC; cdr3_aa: CASSQGLGERITYEQYF
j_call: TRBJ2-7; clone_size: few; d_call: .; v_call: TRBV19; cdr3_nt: TGTGCCAGTAGTATATCCGAGGGATCCTCCTACGAGCAGTACTTC; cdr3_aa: CASSISEGSSYEQYF
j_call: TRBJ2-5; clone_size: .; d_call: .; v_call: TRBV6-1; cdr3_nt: TGTGCCAGCACCTTCAAAGGGGAACAAGAGACCCAGTACTTC; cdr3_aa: CASTFKGEQETQYF
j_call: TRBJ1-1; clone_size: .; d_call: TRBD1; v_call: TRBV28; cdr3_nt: TGTGCCAGCAGTTTATGCCCGACAGGGGGCCTGAGGACTGAAGCTTTCTTT; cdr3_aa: CASSLCPTGGLRTEAFF
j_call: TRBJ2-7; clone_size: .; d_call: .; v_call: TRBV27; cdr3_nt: TGTGCCAGCAGGATAGGGGGGGACTCCTACGAGCAGTACTTC; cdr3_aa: CASRIGGDSYEQYF
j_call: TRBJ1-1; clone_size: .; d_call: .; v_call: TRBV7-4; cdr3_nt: TGTGCCAGCAGCTTAAAAGGGGGGGGTCGCAGGGCGAGAGGCATGAACACTGAAGCTTTCTTT; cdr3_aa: CASSLKGGGRRARGMNTEAFF
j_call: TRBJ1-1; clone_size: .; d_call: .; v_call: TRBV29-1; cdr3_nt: TGCAGCGTTGATTTTCGGGTGGACACTGAAGCTTTCTTT; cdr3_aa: CSVDFRVDTEAFF
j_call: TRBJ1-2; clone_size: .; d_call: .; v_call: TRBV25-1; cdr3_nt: TGTGCCAGCAGTGTGGGGCAACGCGGCTACACCTTC; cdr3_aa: CASSVGQRGYTF
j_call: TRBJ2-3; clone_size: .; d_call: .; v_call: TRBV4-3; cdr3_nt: TGCGCCAGCAGCCAAGTAATTGAGGGTTCAGATACGCAGTATTTT; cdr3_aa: CASSQVIEGSDTQYF
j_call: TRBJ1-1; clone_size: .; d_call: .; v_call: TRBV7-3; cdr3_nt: TGTGCCAGCAGCCGCCGGGAACAGGGCCACCCCCATAACACTGAAGCTTTCTTT; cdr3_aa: CASSRREQGHPHNTEAFF
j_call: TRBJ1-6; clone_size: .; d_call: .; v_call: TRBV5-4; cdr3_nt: TGTGCCAGCAGCATTTACAGCTCCTATAATTCACCCCTCCACTTT; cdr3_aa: CASSIYSSYNSPLHF
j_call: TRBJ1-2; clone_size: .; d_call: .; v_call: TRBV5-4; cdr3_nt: TGTGCCAGCAGCTTGTATCAGGGCCAATTTAAGGTTTTTGGCTACACCTTC; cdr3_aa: CASSLYQGQFKVFGYTF
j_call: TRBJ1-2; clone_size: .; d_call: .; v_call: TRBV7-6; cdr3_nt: TGTGCCAGCAGCGGGGGGGGCATAAACTATGGCTACACCTTC; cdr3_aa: CASSGGGINYGYTF
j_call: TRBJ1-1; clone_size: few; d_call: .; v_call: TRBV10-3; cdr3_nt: TGTGCCATCAGTGAGTCGACAGGCTCGGCCACTGAAGCTTTCTTT; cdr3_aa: CAISESTGSATEAFF
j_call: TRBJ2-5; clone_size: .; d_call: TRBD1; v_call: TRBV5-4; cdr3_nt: TGTGCCAGCAGCTTCCGGGACAGGGCCGGCGAGACCCAGTACTTC; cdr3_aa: CASSFRDRAGETQYF
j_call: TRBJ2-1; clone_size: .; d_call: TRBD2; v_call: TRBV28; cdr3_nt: TGTGCCAGCAGACTAGCGGGGGAGACCAATGAGCAGTTCTTC; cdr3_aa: CASRLAGETNEQFF
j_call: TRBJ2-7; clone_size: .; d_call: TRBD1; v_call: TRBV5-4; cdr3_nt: TGTGCCAGCAGCTGGGGGACAGACTACGAGCAGTACTTC; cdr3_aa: CASSWGTDYEQYF
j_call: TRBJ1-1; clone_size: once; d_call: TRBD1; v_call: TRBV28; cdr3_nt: TGTGCCAGCCCCAGGGACAGGGGGCTTTCCAACACTGAAGCTTTCTTT; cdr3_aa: CASPRDRGLSNTEAFF